The clone carrying this T cell receptor beta chain was seen a few times. Antigen specificity is unknown. V lost 0 bases and J 6 bases, leaving 20 bases between the germline ends. The CDR3 runs 17 residues. Germline CDR1 reads SGHDN; CDR2 reads FVKESK. This entry belongs to a study of cytomegalovirus exposure and HLA in healthy donors. Overall study findings and caveats: Accurate HLA-A and HLA-B prediction from TCR beta sequences was reported for most subjects. Common viral pathogens seemed, in a later analysis, to connect with several of the most significant clusters. Specific recognition of CMV antigens was confirmed in vitro for three chains (all CMV-associated). Looking again later, the authors saw that most CMV-associated TCR beta chains seemed HLA-restricted.

Both 60 Vbeta primers and 13 Jbeta primers went into the PCR. Profiled with immunoSEQ multiplex PCR; TCRdb holds only in-frame clones, not every one. This table holds approximately 88,000 clones, approximately 80% found once. This sequence joins TRBV14 and TRBJ1-2, with D tentatively TRBD1 (6 bases). The sequenced sample was PBMCs. This receptor was obtained from a man between 18 and 35 years old in good health and CMV-seronegative. The CDR3 loop reads CASSQDRGGGVSNGYTF. The CDR3, as DNA: TGTGCCAGCAGCCAAGATAGGGGCGGGGGCGTGTCGAATGGCTACACCTTC. The whole variable domain, filled in from reference TRBV14 and TRBJ1-2, reads EAGVTQFPSHSVIEKGQTVTLRCDPISGHDNLYWYRRVMGKEIKFLLHFVKESKQDESGMPNNRFLAERTGGTYSTLKVQPAELEDSGVYFCASSQDRGGGVSNGYTFGSGTRLTVV.